This T cell receptor (beta chain) stems from a study of T cell responses to AZD1222 COVID-19 vaccine. Study results and caveats: Repertoires were obtained solely post-peak T cell response. Baseline seropositives among AZD1222 recipients totaled only six or seven. Spike-specific TCR depth and breadth grew after two AZD1222 doses.

TCRdb's copy holds only in-frame clones and misses some; the assay was immunoSEQ multiplex PCR. The sample has about 150,000 clones; about nine tenths are singletons. Of note for this clone: Its target is unknown.

This CDR3 has 15 residues. Germline assignment: CDR1 SEHNR and CDR2 FQNEAQ (reference sequence). V lost 5 bases and J lost 7, with 20 bases in between. The sequences come from peripheral blood, collected on day 0 of AZD1222 vaccination. The chain couples TRBV7-9 to TRBJ1-2; perhaps TRBD1 as D (5 bases). The sequence derives from an adult in good health. The CDR3 spells CASSPPVGDGFGYTF. In DNA, the CDR3 is TGTGCCAGCAGCCCCCCTGTGGGGGACGGTTTTGGCTACACCTTC.